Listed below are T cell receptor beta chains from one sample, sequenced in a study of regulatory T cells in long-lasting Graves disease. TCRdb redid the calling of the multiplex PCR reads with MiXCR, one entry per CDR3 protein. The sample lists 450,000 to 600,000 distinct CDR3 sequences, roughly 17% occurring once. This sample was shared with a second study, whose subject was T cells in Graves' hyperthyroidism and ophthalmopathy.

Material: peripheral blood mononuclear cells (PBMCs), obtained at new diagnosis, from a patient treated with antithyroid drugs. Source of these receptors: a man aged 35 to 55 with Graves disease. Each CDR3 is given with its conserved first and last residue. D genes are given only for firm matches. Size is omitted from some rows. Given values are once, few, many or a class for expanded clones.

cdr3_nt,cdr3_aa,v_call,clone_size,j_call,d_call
TGTGCCAGCAGTGTGGGGGGGACCCAGTACTTC,CASSVGGTQYF,TRBV25-1,few,TRBJ2-5,.
TGCGCCAGCAGCTTCGCCGGGACTAGCCAGATCGACAATGAGCAGTTCTTC,CASSFAGTSQIDNEQFF,TRBV5-1,many,TRBJ2-1,TRBD2
TGCGCCAGCAGCTTGGCTCTAGCGGGAGCTAATGAGCAGTTCTTC,CASSLALAGANEQFF,TRBV5-1,many,TRBJ2-1,TRBD2
TGCGCCAGCAGCCCGCGGGAGGCTAGCTCTGGAAACACCATATATTTT,CASSPREASSGNTIYF,TRBV4-1,few,TRBJ1-3,.
TGTGCCAGCAGTGTCCAGGACAGGGCGTACGAGCAGTACTTC,CASSVQDRAYEQYF,TRBV2,many,TRBJ2-7,TRBD1
TGTGCCAGCAGCCTACCGGGACTAGCGCACGAGCAGTACTTC,CASSLPGLAHEQYF,TRBV3-1,many,TRBJ2-7,TRBD2
TGTGCCAGCAGTACTACCGGGACTAGCGGGAGGGTTTTAGTCTCCTACAATGAGCAGTTCTTC,CASSTTGTSGRVLVSYNEQFF,TRBV3-1,.,TRBJ2-1,TRBD2
TGTGCCAGCAGCCCGACAGGGGATCAAAGCACAGATACGCAGTATTTT,CASSPTGDQSTDTQYF,TRBV7-2,.,TRBJ2-3,TRBD1
TGTGCCAGCAGTGACCGACAGACCACTGAAGCTTTCTTT,CASSDRQTTEAFF,TRBV6-1,few,TRBJ1-1,.
TGCGCCAGCAGCTTGGCCGGGACTAGCGGGATATACAATGAGCAGTTCTTC,CASSLAGTSGIYNEQFF,TRBV5-1,many,TRBJ2-1,TRBD2
TGTGCCAGCACCTCCCCGGAGAAGCAGCGCGAGCAGTTCTTC,CASTSPEKQREQFF,TRBV12-3/TRBV12-4,few,TRBJ2-1,.
TGCAGCGTTGAGGCGGGAGGCTCCTACGAGCAGTACTTC,CSVEAGGSYEQYF,TRBV29-1,few,TRBJ2-7,TRBD2
TGTGCCACGAAGCCGGGACAGGGCTACGAGCAGTACTTC,CATKPGQGYEQYF,TRBV19,few,TRBJ2-7,TRBD1
TGTGCCAGCAGCCAAGAAGGTCTAGCGGCAGATACGCAGTATTTT,CASSQEGLAADTQYF,TRBV3-1,many,TRBJ2-3,TRBD2
TGCAGTGCCCAGGGGGCCGTGAGCAATCAGCCCCAGCATTTT,CSAQGAVSNQPQHF,TRBV20-1,many,TRBJ1-5,TRBD1
TGTGCCACCAGTGATGGACAGGTCCGCCAAGAGACCCAGTACTTC,CATSDGQVRQETQYF,TRBV24-1,few,TRBJ2-5,TRBD1
TGTGCCAGCAGCCAAATTGAAGGGTACGAGCAGTACTTC,CASSQIEGYEQYF,TRBV3-1,few,TRBJ2-7,.
TGTGCCAGCAGCTTGGAGGGCCTAGCGGGAGAGACCCAGTACTTC,CASSLEGLAGETQYF,TRBV5-5,.,TRBJ2-5,TRBD2
TGTGCCTGGAGTCTTGGCGGACAGCTGAACCACGAGCAGTACTTC,CAWSLGGQLNHEQYF,TRBV30,many,TRBJ2-7,.
TGTGCCAGCAGTTTATTCAGGGAAGTGGAAGAGACCCAGTACTTC,CASSLFREVEETQYF,TRBV12-3/TRBV12-4,many,TRBJ2-5,.
TGTGCCAGCAGCAATCGGCAGGCTAGCGGGAGGCTTTACAATGAGCAGTTCTTC,CASSNRQASGRLYNEQFF,TRBV27,many,TRBJ2-1,TRBD2
TGTGCCAGCACCCTTAGCGGGAGCGCCCACGAGCAGTACTTC,CASTLSGSAHEQYF,TRBV28,many,TRBJ2-7,TRBD2
TGTGCCAGCAGTCGGGGGTTCGGCGAGCAGTACTTC,CASSRGFGEQYF,TRBV6-1,many,TRBJ2-7,.
TGTGCCAGCTTTGAAGCGGGCCAAGAGACCCAGTACTTC,CASFEAGQETQYF,TRBV28,many,TRBJ2-5,.
TGTGCCAGCAGTGAAACAAGTTTCACAGATACGCAGTATTTT,CASSETSFTDTQYF,TRBV2,many,TRBJ2-3,.
TGCAGTGCTAGAGATCTTCAGCCTGGGGGGGTCCAAGAGACCCAGTACTTC,CSARDLQPGGVQETQYF,TRBV20-1,many,TRBJ2-5,TRBD2
TGTGCCAGTAGTACAGCCGGGACAGGGATGGAGCAGTACTTC,CASSTAGTGMEQYF,TRBV19,many,TRBJ2-7,TRBD1
TGTGCCAGTAGTATTAATCTCCACTCCAACTATGGCTACACCTTC,CASSINLHSNYGYTF,TRBV19,.,TRBJ1-2,.
TGCGCCAGCAGCTTGGCCGCGGGGCAGCCCTACGAGCAGTACTTC,CASSLAAGQPYEQYF,TRBV5-6,many,TRBJ2-7,.
TGTGCCAGCAGCTTAGCGGGGGGAAGGAGCAACGAGCAGTACTTC,CASSLAGGRSNEQYF,TRBV7-9,many,TRBJ2-7,.